One and the same sample provided the 8 T cell receptor beta chains below, sequenced in a study of immune heterogeneity within non-small cell lung tumors. Multiplex PCR amplified the TCR beta CDR3 region. Its first round ran for around 10 cycles with 32 V and 13 J primers. One entry per CDR3 protein results from TCRdb running MiXCR on the multiplex PCR reads. Among around 15,000 distinct CDR3 sequences, 28% were seen once, and the ten largest hold around 4%. The template consisted of bulk tumor genomic DNA, with around 600 ng used per sample. Multiple biopsies spaced far apart were taken from each primary tumor during surgery. Patients with untreated, newly diagnosed non-small cell lung cancer underwent curative surgery. Sequenced sample: lung tumor tissue. These receptors were collected from a middle-aged man with non-small cell lung cancer.

The gene calls are TRBV19 and TRBJ1-5; no clear D gene. In germline, CDR1 is LNHDA, CDR2 SQIVND (reference sequence). The V gene lost 1 base and the J gene lost 9 bases, with 16 bases spanning the gap. The CDR3 runs 15 residues. CDR3 nucleotide sequence: TGTGCCAGTAGTATAGCCCCAGACGCCCTGCGGCCCCAGCATTTT. As protein: CASSIAPDALRPQHF.

By share, this clonotype ranks as medium-sized (0.01 to 0.1%). V usage is TRBV6-5 and J usage is TRBJ2-3, with D hard to call. The CDR3 contains 15 residues. V was cut by 0 bases and J by 2 bases, with 9 bases left in between. CDR1 and CDR2 from the germline V gene are MNHEY and SVGAGI. The CDR3 sequence: CASSYSFQDTDTQYF. For the CDR3, the DNA is TGTGCCAGCAGTTACTCTTTCCAGGACACAGATACGCAGTATTTT.

This clonotype was found a few times. This chain uses TRBV6-1 with TRBJ2-5, with 8 bases aligning to TRBD1. V trimming: 0 bases; J trimming: 6 bases; junction bases outside the gene matches: 6. The length of the CDR3 is 15 residues. Looked up from germline, CDR1 is MNHNS and CDR2 is SASEGT. The chain's CDR3 is CASSEAVTGEQTQYF. CDR3 nucleotide sequence: TGTGCCAGCAGTGAAGCCGTGACAGGGGAACAGACCCAGTACTTC.

As to this clonotype: This may be a read error, as it is one base from a much larger clone. The rearrangement joins TRBV9 to TRBJ1-6, with unresolved D. Germline V lookup: CDR1 SGDLS, CDR2 YYNGEE. This CDR3 contains 14 residues. Trimming removed 0 bases from V and 7 bases from J, with 8 bases in between. In DNA, the CDR3 is TGTGCCAGCAGCGTAGACAGTGTAAATTCACCCCTCCACTTT. It is translated as CASSVDSVNSPLHF.

The rearrangement uses TRBV6-1 and TRBJ2-5; D gene uncertain. Germline-derived CDR1 and CDR2 are MNHNS and SASEGT. The CDR3 is 20 residues long. The ends were cut back, 3 bases at V and 0 bases at J, with 26 bases in the middle. The CDR3 DNA reads as TGTGCCAGCAGTGACTTTGACGACAATGGGCCGTTCCCCTACCAAGAGACCCAGTACTTC. The encoded protein is CASSDFDDNGPFPYQETQYF.

This clonotype has at least ten counts. The V gene is TRBV5-1, the J gene TRBJ1-1, with D possibly TRBD1 on 6 matching bases. The CDR3 runs to 17 residues. Trimming left V 4 bases short and J 3 bases short, with 22 bases between. Germline CDR1 and CDR2: SGHRS and YFSETQ. The CDR3 sequence is CASSSYRDGFSDTEAFF. The CDR3 DNA reads as TGCGCCAGCAGCAGCTACAGGGATGGATTCTCGGACACTGAAGCTTTCTTT.

The V call is TRBV7-3, the J call TRBJ2-5; D remains unclear. The germline gives CDR1 SGHTA, CDR2 FQGTGA. V lost 5 bases and J 5 bases, leaving 12 bases between the germline ends. The CDR3 covers 13 residues. The CDR3 coding sequence is TGTGCCAGCAGCCAAAGGCACCCTGAGACCCAGTACTTC. Protein product: CASSQRHPETQYF. Full variable domain (remainder filled in from reference TRBV7-3 and TRBJ2-5): GAGVSQTPSNKVTEKGKYVELRCDPISGHTALYWYRQSLGQGPEFLIYFQGTGAADDSGLPNDRFFAVRPEGSVSTLKIQRTERGDSAVYLCASSQRHPETQYFGPGTRLLVL.

By its share, this clonotype is medium-sized. The chain carries TRBV6-1 and TRBJ2-1, with a possible D match to TRBD1 (6 bases). V gave up 5 bases and J gave up 0 bases, with 14 bases separating them. CDR3 length: 16 residues. Germline assignment: CDR1 MNHNS and CDR2 SASEGT. The CDR3 DNA follows: TGTGCCAGCAGTCTTCAGGGGCCTAGCTCCTACAATGAGCAGTTCTTC. This sequence encodes CASSLQGPSSYNEQFF.